This T cell receptor (beta chain) was documented in a study of cytomegalovirus exposure and HLA in healthy donors. General study points: The likely origin of a cluster of highly shared sequence variants was a sequencing artifact. On later analysis, the bulk of CMV-associated TCR beta chains appeared to be HLA-restricted. According to the study, around 150 TCR beta chains were cytomegalovirus-associated.

The PCR was carried out with 60 Vbeta primers and 13 Jbeta primers. TCRdb keeps only in-frame clones here, not all; method: immunoSEQ multiplex PCR. The sample carries around 160,000 clones, roughly 80% recorded once. A word on this clone: Antigen unknown.

The TCR sequence derives from a woman aged 35 to 49 in good health and CMV-seropositive. The specimen sequenced was PBMCs.

Here the CDR3 DNA reads TGTGCCAGCAGTTTACAGGGGGCCGGCACTTATGGCTACACCTTC. This translates into CASSLQGAGTYGYTF. The chain has TRBV28 and TRBJ1-2; 8 nucleotides agree with TRBD1. V trimming: 2 bases; J trimming: 5 bases; junction bases outside the gene matches: 7. Germline CDR1 is MDHEN and CDR2 is SYDVKM. The CDR3 has 15 residues.